One T cell receptor beta chain is described in this entry. Its antigen is still unknown. Per sorted-subset replicate PCR, input was approximately 180 ng DNA, representing around 28,000 T cell genomes. The assay was immunoSEQ multiplex PCR, and TCRdb's table has in-frame clones only and misses some. The table shows roughly 760,000 clones, with around 74% occurring only once. This entry is derived from a study of shared clonotypes between healthy human individuals. Study-level results: A handful of donors showed sharing of about 4.6% of naive CD4 clonotypes. Naive subsets generally had larger estimated richness than memory subsets. Relative to their counterparts shared across all four donors, non-shared clonotypes exhibited diminished generation probabilities.

With 2 bases clipped from V and 10 bases from J, the junction kept 7 bases outside the gene matches. This CDR3 has 15 residues. Germline lookup yields CDR1 MNHNY and CDR2 SVGAGI (reference sequence). This sequence originates from a woman aged 30 to 39 in good health. The specimen sequenced was memory CD4+ T cells sorted from blood. The subset denotes: CD45RA-negative fraction. The chain uses TRBV6-6 and TRBJ2-3; 12 bases align to TRBD1. The CDR3 protein is CASSYPGQGARAQYF. The CDR3 DNA is TGTGCCAGCAGTTACCCGGGACAGGGGGCAAGGGCGCAGTATTTT.